Each of the 30 T cell receptor beta chains below was sequenced from the same sample in a study of T cell clonality in common variable immunodeficiency. General observations from the study: Reportedly, TCR beta sequences from common variable immunodeficiency showed fewer deletions and N-nucleotide insertions.

Profiled with immunoSEQ multiplex PCR; TCRdb holds only in-frame clones, not every one. The sample presents about 33,000 clones, none singletons. The antigens these receptors bind are not known. Sequencing used peripheral blood mononuclear cells. All receptors derive from a human donor with common variable immunodeficiency.

This clone appeared many times. The read finishes 3 residues shy of the CDR3 end, and the germline J gene is used to complete it. The chain links TRBV23-1 to TRBJ1-6; perhaps TRBD1 as D (5 bases). TRBV23-1 is labeled an ORF, and its function is uncertain. The CDR3 sequence is 14 residues long. Trimming shortened V by 8 bases and J by 11 bases, and 19 bases separated the two germline ends. The CDR3: CASPPTDSGAPLHF. The covered CDR3 bases are TGCGCCAGCCCTCCGACAGACTCTGGGGCACCC.

Of note for this clone: The read terminates 3 residues ahead of where the CDR3 ends, so the germline J gene completes it. This sequence joins TRBV19 and TRBJ2-1; 7 nucleotides align to TRBD1. V was clipped by 5 bases and J by 9 bases; unmatched bases: 7. The CDR3 runs to 13 residues. CDR1 and CDR2 from the germline V gene are LNHDA and SQIVND (reference sequence). This CDR3 is CASSATGAGEQFF. Incomplete CDR3 DNA: TGTGCCAGTAGTGCAACAGGGGCGGGTGAG.

In the case of this clone: The DNA ends 3 residues before the CDR3 does, and the rest of the CDR3 is filled in from the germline J gene. The chain employs TRBV19 and TRBJ2-1; 10 nucleotides match TRBD2. J was trimmed by 6 bases and V by 0 bases; bases with no gene match: 8. CDR1 LNHDA and CDR2 SQIVND come from the germline V gene (reference sequence). The CDR3 covers 17 residues. CDR3 DNA, as far as it was read: TGTGCCAGTAGTATAGATCATTCTAGCGGGGGACTCAATGAG. Translating it yields CASSIDHSSGGLNE. In full, the CDR3 reads CASSIDHSSGGLNEQFF.

Remarks on this clone: The sequenced fragment ends 3 residues before the CDR3 boundary, so the rest is inferred from the germline J gene. Within the sample, other DNA sequences also encode this same CDR3. The chain employs TRBV19 and TRBJ1-3; D perhaps matches TRBD1 (6 bases). CDR1 and CDR2 (germline): LNHDA, SQIVND (reference sequence). The CDR3 extends over 15 amino acids. V dropped 5 bases and J dropped 2 bases, with 13 bases sitting between them. The CDR3 loop reads CASSVPQGTGNTIYF. CDR3 DNA (partial): TGTGCCAGTAGTGTACCACAGGGAACTGGAAACACC.

This clone was counted a few times. Read data end 3 residues before the CDR3 end; the end is taken from the germline J gene. This chain uses TRBV19 with TRBJ2-3; 10 bases are shared with TRBD1. CDR3 length: 15 amino acids. Germline trimming cut 5 bases from V and 5 bases from J; bases unmatched to any gene: 7. Germline values: CDR1 LNHDA, CDR2 SQIVND (reference sequence). The CDR3 sequence: CASSARTGGGDTQYF. The CDR3 bases that were read are TGTGCCAGTAGTGCCAGGACAGGGGGGGGAGATACG.

With regard to this clone: Coverage ceases 3 residues before the CDR3 finishes, and the germline J gene fills in the end. The chain is built from TRBV2 and TRBJ2-7; 12 positions agree with TRBD2. This CDR3 is built from 15 residues. Trimming took 5 bases from V and 5 from J; bases not matched to a gene: 7. Germline-derived CDR1 and CDR2 are SNHLY and FYNNEI. The sequenced CDR3 bases are TGTGCCAGCAGTCCCGGACTAGCGGGGAGCCACGAG. Amino acids: CASSPGLAGSHE. The entire CDR3 reads CASSPGLAGSHEQYF.

There are many counts of this clone. Coverage ceases 3 residues before the CDR3 finishes, and the germline J gene fills in the end. The V call is TRBV2, the J call TRBJ2-5; D gene unclear. The V gene lost 6 bases and the J gene lost 1 base, with 3 bases spanning the gap. Germline CDR1 SNHLY, CDR2 FYNNEI. The CDR3 loop spans 11 amino acids. The CDR3 reads CASSFQETQYF. CDR3 bases read: TGTGCCAGCAGCTTCCAAGAGACC.

This clone was seen at least ten times. The read comes to an end 3 residues before the CDR3 does, leaving the germline J gene to fill in the end. The chain uses TRBV5-1 and TRBJ1-6; D may be TRBD1 (6 bases). The CDR3 runs to 17 residues. The ends were cut back, 4 bases at V and 3 bases at J, with 17 bases in the middle. CDR1 is SGHRS, CDR2 YFSETQ, per germline. The CDR3 is CASSPYTGTNYNSPLHF. The covered CDR3 bases are TGCGCCAGCAGCCCTTATACAGGGACCAACTATAATTCACCC. The full variable domain, with the rest looked up from reference TRBV5-1 and TRBJ1-6, is KAGVTQTPRYLIKTRGQQVTLSCSPISGHRSVSWYQQTPGQGLQFLFEYFSETQRNKGNFPGRFSGRQFSNSRSEMNVSTLELGDSALYLCASSPYTGTNYNSPLHFGNGTRLTVT.

This clone showed up just a few times. The read terminates 3 residues ahead of where the CDR3 ends, so the germline J gene completes it. The rearrangement links TRBV7-2 to TRBJ2-3; D not resolved. The CDR3 is made up of 14 amino acids. V dropped 5 bases and J dropped 0 bases, with 9 bases sitting between them. The germline CDR1 and CDR2 sequences are SGHTA and FQGNSA. The covered CDR3 bases are TGTGCCAGCAGCGGCCAGACTAGCACAGATACG. Its protein product is CASSGQTSTDT. The whole CDR3 reads CASSGQTSTDTQYF. Full variable domain (rest looked up from reference TRBV7-2 and TRBJ2-3): GAGVSQSPSNKVTEKGKDVELRCDPISGHTALYWYRQSLGQGLEFLIYFQGNSAPDKSGLPSDRFSAERTGGSVSTLTIQRTQQEDSAVYLCASSGQTSTDTQYFGPGTRLTVL.

This clone was detected a few times. The DNA ends 3 residues before the CDR3 does, and the rest of the CDR3 is filled in from the germline J gene. The chain links TRBV2 to TRBJ1-6; a weak D match, TRBD1 (6 bases). Deletions cut 6 bases from V and 1 base from J, with 16 bases between. Per germline, CDR1 SNHLY and CDR2 FYNNEI. The CDR3 is 17 amino acids. The sequenced CDR3 bases are TGTGCCAGCAGCGGTACGAGGGGGACATCCTATAATTCACCC. Its protein product is CASSGTRGTSYNSP. The entire CDR3 protein reads CASSGTRGTSYNSPLHF.

Ten or more counts support this clone. From the germline J gene comes the end of the CDR3, since the read stops 3 residues before it. Other nucleotide sequences in the sample specify the same CDR3. The chain carries TRBV2 and TRBJ1-1; D unresolved. The germline CDR1 and CDR2 sequences are SNHLY and FYNNEI. This CDR3 comprises 12 residues. The CDR3 DNA, read in part, is TGTGCCAGCAGTGAAACGGCTCAGGAG. Its translation: CASSETAQE. The full CDR3 reads CASSETAQEAFF. Full variable domain (outside the CDR3, taken from reference TRBV2 and TRBJ1-1): EPEVTQTPSHQVTQMGQEVILRCVPISNHLYFYWYRQILGQKVEFLVSFYNNEISEKSEIFDDQFSVERPDGSNFTLKIRSTKLEDSAMYFCASSETAQEAFFGQGTRLTVV.

Comments on this clone: The sequenced fragment ends 3 residues before the CDR3 boundary, so the rest is inferred from the germline J gene. V is TRBV2 and J is TRBJ2-5; 8 bases map to TRBD2. The CDR3 consists of 13 residues. V shed 7 bases and J 1 base; nucleotides not matched to a gene: 2. CDR1 and CDR2 (germline): SNHLY, FYNNEI. The covered CDR3 bases are TGTGCCAGCATTCGGGGGGGCCAAGAGACC. This gives the protein CASIRGGQET. The entire CDR3 is CASIRGGQETQYF.

This clone has ten or more counts. CDR3 DNA (partial): TGTGCCAGCAGTGACAGTGACGGGTATCAGCCC. Protein sequence: CASSDSDGYQP. The full CDR3 is CASSDSDGYQPQHF. The chain joins TRBV6-1 to TRBJ1-5; D gene uncertain. The CDR3 is cut off 3 residues early in the read; its end comes from the germline J gene. Trimming shortened V by 3 bases and J by 5 bases, and 11 bases separated the two germline ends. The germline V gene has CDR1 MNHNS and CDR2 SASEGT. There are 14 residues in the CDR3.

A note on this clone: Read data end 3 residues before the CDR3 end; the end is taken from the germline J gene. The chain couples TRBV30 to TRBJ1-1, with a tentative D call TRBD1 (6 bases). The germline V gene encodes CDR1 GTSNPN and CDR2 SVGIG (reference sequence). The CDR3 runs to 14 residues. Trimming left V 7 bases short and J 1 base short, with 16 bases between. The CDR3 bases that were read are TGTGCCTACCTAGGGGACACCCAGAACACTGAA. This codes for CAYLGDTQNTE. The CDR3 in full is CAYLGDTQNTEAFF.

As concerns this clone: From the germline J gene comes the end of the CDR3, since the read stops 3 residues before it. The chain recombines TRBV2 with TRBJ1-5; D is perhaps TRBD1 (6 bases). This CDR3 region has 13 residues. Germline V gene data show CDR1 as SNHLY and CDR2 as FYNNEI. Trimming pared 6 bases from V and 6 bases from J, leaving 12 bases between. CDR3 region: CASRTGGAQPQHF. The sequenced CDR3 bases are TGTGCCAGCAGGACAGGAGGGGCTCAGCCC.

For this clone: The read ends 3 residues shy of where the CDR3 ends; the end is completed using the germline J gene. The rearrangement links TRBV30 to TRBJ1-6; D is possibly TRBD1 (5 bases). From germline, CDR1 is GTSNPN and CDR2 SVGIG (reference sequence). The CDR3 has 12 amino acids. V gave up 7 bases and J gave up 6 bases, with 10 bases separating them. CDR3 bases read: TGTGCCTTTGGGGGGGGTAATTCACCC. Translated, it gives CAFGGGNSP. The whole CDR3 reads CAFGGGNSPLHF. Supplemented by reference TRBV30 and TRBJ1-6, the full variable domain reads SQTIHQWPATLVQPVGSPLSLECTVEGTSNPNLYWYRQAAGRGLQLLFYSVGIGQISSEVPQNLSASRPQDRQFILSSKKLLLSDSGFYLCAFGGGNSPLHFGNGTRLTVT.

The table lists this clone with a few counts. The read falls 3 residues short of the CDR3 end, and the missing part is taken from the germline J gene. The chain joins TRBV30 to TRBJ1-6; 10 bases agree with TRBD1. The CDR3 runs 14 residues. The germline gives CDR1 GTSNPN, CDR2 SVGIG (reference sequence). J lost 9 bases, V lost 4 bases, and 6 bases had no gene match. The CDR3 sequence: CAWTSGQGVSPLHF. The DNA read from the CDR3 is TGTGCCTGGACCAGTGGACAGGGGGTTTCACCC.

Concerning this clone: The CDR3 is cut off 3 residues early in the read; its end comes from the germline J gene. J is TRBJ2-1 and V is TRBV30, with D possibly matching TRBD2 (6 bases). V dropped 4 bases and J dropped 8 bases, with 27 bases sitting between them. Germline CDR1 reads GTSNPN; CDR2 reads SVGIG (reference sequence). The CDR3 totals 17 residues. CDR3: CAWMGAYGAGGLDEQFF. The part of the CDR3 DNA that was read is TGTGCCTGGATGGGAGCTTACGGAGCGGGCGGGCTCGATGAG.

This clone showed up just a few times. The CDR3 goes on 3 residues after the read ends, and that part is filled in from the germline J gene. This chain uses TRBV7-6 with TRBJ2-3; TRBD2 aligns across 9 bases. The length of the CDR3 is 16 residues. Looked up from germline, CDR1 is SGHVS and CDR2 is FNYEAQ. Germline trimming cut 1 base from V and 2 bases from J; bases unmatched to any gene: 4. CDR3 residues: CASSLGASGVTDTQYF. Incomplete CDR3 DNA: TGTGCCAGCAGCTTAGGGGCTAGCGGGGTCACAGATACG.

This clone appeared a few times. The sequenced fragment ends 3 residues before the CDR3 boundary, so the rest is inferred from the germline J gene. V and J are TRBV7-2 and TRBJ1-4; a weak D match, TRBD1 (6 bases). V lost 4 bases, J lost 5 bases, and 11 bases lay in between. The CDR3 extends over 14 amino acids. From germline, CDR1 is SGHTA and CDR2 FQGNSA. The DNA read from the CDR3 is TGTGCCAGCAGCTCACAGGGAGGGAATGAAAAA. It is translated as CASSSQGGNEK. The full-length CDR3 reads as CASSSQGGNEKLFF.

This clone occurred a few times. The CDR3 is cut off 3 residues early in the read; its end comes from the germline J gene. The chain combines TRBV18 with TRBJ2-2; possible D gene TRBD2, 7 bases. Germline CDR1 is KGHSH and CDR2 is LQKENI. The CDR3 covers 19 residues. V lost 4 bases, J lost 4 bases, and 25 bases lay in between. The covered CDR3 bases are TGTGCCAGCTCACTCACCCCCCTGAGAGGCGGGGGCGGCACCGGGGAG. Translated: CASSLTPLRGGGGTGE. The whole CDR3 is CASSLTPLRGGGGTGELFF.

Many counts were recorded for this clone. The sequenced CDR3 bases are TGCAGTGCTAGTCAGTTTAATGAAAAA. Its protein product is CSASQFNEK. The entire CDR3 protein is CSASQFNEKLFF. The genes are TRBV20-1 and TRBJ1-4; no clear D. The CDR3 end is not reached by the read, which stops 3 residues before it; the germline J gene fills it in. Germline CDR1 DFQATT, CDR2 SNEGSKA (reference sequence). The V and J ends lost 3 bases and 4 bases respectively, with 6 bases between them. This CDR3 contains 12 residues.

As for this clone: The read is 3 residues too short to cover the CDR3 end, so that end is filled in from the germline J gene. The V gene is TRBV6-2 or TRBV6-3, the J gene TRBJ2-1; D might be TRBD2 (6 bases). Trimming cost V 2 bases and J 9 bases, with 11 bases left between them. Per germline, CDR1 MNHEY and CDR2 SVGEGT. The CDR3 runs to 13 residues. Partial CDR3 DNA: TGTGCCAGCAGTTACGGCGGGGATCTTGAG. The encoded protein is CASSYGGDLE. The whole CDR3 sequence is CASSYGGDLEQFF.

A remark on this clone: From the germline J gene comes the end of the CDR3, since the read stops 3 residues before it. The chain has TRBV6-1 and TRBJ2-5, with 15 bases matching TRBD2. With V trimmed by 4 bases and J by 5 bases, 5 bases remained unmatched. This CDR3 spans 16 amino acids. CDR1 is MNHNS, CDR2 SASEGT, per germline. The part of the CDR3 DNA that was read is TGTGCCAGCAGTGGGGGACTAGCGGGGGGTGGGGAGACC. Protein: CASSGGLAGGGET. The CDR3 reads in full as CASSGGLAGGGETQYF.

As regards this clone: From the germline J gene comes the end of the CDR3, since the read stops 3 residues before it. The chain employs TRBV30 and TRBJ1-6, with 7 bases lining up with TRBD1. The CDR3 has 14 residues. Per germline, CDR1 GTSNPN and CDR2 SVGIG (reference sequence). J lost 4 bases, V lost 5 bases, and 5 bases had no gene match. The part of the CDR3 DNA that was read is TGTGCCTGGGGAGAGGGACAGTATAATTCACCC. Protein product: CAWGEGQYNSP. The full CDR3 is CAWGEGQYNSPLHF. The full variable domain, completed using reference TRBV30 and TRBJ1-6, is SQTIHQWPATLVQPVGSPLSLECTVEGTSNPNLYWYRQAAGRGLQLLFYSVGIGQISSEVPQNLSASRPQDRQFILSSKKLLLSDSGFYLCAWGEGQYNSPLHFGNGTRLTVT.

This clone occurred a few times. The CDR3 sequence: CASQQGAQGYTF. Partial CDR3 DNA: TGTGCCAGTCAGCAGGGGGCTCAAGGC. This sequence joins TRBV19 and TRBJ1-2; 8 bases line up with TRBD1. Read coverage stops 3 residues before the CDR3 terminus; the germline J gene supplies the remainder. The CDR3 spans 12 residues. CDR1 and CDR2 (germline): LNHDA, SQIVND (reference sequence).

Comments on this clone: The read finishes 3 residues shy of the CDR3 end, and the germline J gene is used to complete it. The J gene is TRBJ2-7, the V gene TRBV20-1; 9 positions agree with TRBD2. Germline CDR1 and CDR2: DFQATT and SNEGSKA (reference sequence). The CDR3 covers 14 residues. The V segment lost 6 bases and the J segment 3 bases; nucleotides outside the gene matches: 9. The covered CDR3 bases are TGCAGTGCCCCCAGGAGCGGGGGGATCTACGAG. This gives the protein CSAPRSGGIYE. Given in full, the CDR3 is CSAPRSGGIYEQYF.

The table lists this clone with many counts. The read ends 3 residues shy of where the CDR3 ends; the end is completed using the germline J gene. This chain joins TRBV11-3 and TRBJ2-2; no clear D gene. CDR1 is SGHNT, CDR2 YENEEA, per germline. This CDR3 has 14 amino acids. Trimming cost V 1 base and J 1 base, with 4 bases left between them. This CDR3 reads CASSLAGNTGELFF. CDR3 bases read: TGTGCCAGCAGCTTAGCAGGGAACACCGGGGAG.

This clone was counted many times. CDR3 bases read: TGTGCCAGCAGCTTAACCGGGGAGTATGGC. It codes for CASSLTGEYG. In full, the CDR3 reads CASSLTGEYGYTF. This rearrangement joins TRBV7-2 to TRBJ1-2; D is undetermined. Read data end 3 residues before the CDR3 end; the end is taken from the germline J gene. CDR3 size: 13 residues. Between the trimmed V and J ends, which lost 2 bases and 5 bases, there was a span of 9 bases. The germline V gene encodes CDR1 SGHTA and CDR2 FQGNSA.

This clone was found a few times. The read stops 3 residues short of the end of the CDR3; the missing end is completed from the germline J gene. The rearrangement uses TRBV29-1 and TRBJ2-3, with 11 bases lining up with TRBD2. Germline V gives CDR1 SQVTM, CDR2 ANQGSEA. Losses at the gene ends were 6 bases for V and 4 bases for J; bases not matched to a gene: 9. CDR3 length equals 15 residues. The CDR3 spells CSVANSGGAADTQYF. The CDR3 bases that were read are TGCAGCGTAGCTAATAGCGGGGGGGCTGCAGATACG.